Each of the 30 T cell receptor beta chains below was sequenced from the same sample in a study of blood T cell repertoires in COVID-19. Sequencing used immunoSEQ multiplex PCR; TCRdb keeps in-frame clones, though not all of them. The sample consists of about 430,000 clones, 70% to 90% of them appearing once. Sequencing was carried out using peripheral blood. The receptors were sampled from a man aged 18 to 30 with COVID-19, enrolled during active disease.

The J gene is TRBJ1-2, the V gene TRBV2, with TRBD1 identical over 7 bases. CDR1 is SNHLY, CDR2 FYNNEI, per germline. The J segment lost 8 bases and the V segment lost 5 bases, leaving 11 bases of the junction unmatched. CDR3 length: 14 amino acids. CDR3 coding DNA: TGTGCCAGCAGTTCCGACAGGGATCGTTGGGGCTACACCTTC. Translating gives CASSSDRDRWGYTF.

The rearrangement links TRBV29-1 to TRBJ1-2; 12 bases align to TRBD1. With 8 bases clipped from V and 0 bases from J, the junction kept 7 bases outside the gene matches. CDR1 and CDR2 (germline): SQVTM, ANQGSEA. This CDR3 region has 15 residues. CDR3 protein: CSTWDRGRPNYGYTF. The CDR3 DNA reads as TGCAGCACCTGGGACAGGGGGCGGCCTAACTATGGCTACACCTTC.

In this sample, this clone turned up once. This chain joins TRBV13 and TRBJ2-2; TRBD1 aligns across 9 bases. CDR1 is PRHDT and CDR2 is FYEKMQ in the germline V gene (reference sequence). The CDR3 is 14 amino acids. After removal of 2 bases from V and 7 bases from J, the junction contained 2 bases not matched to a gene. The DNA of the CDR3 is TGTGCCAGCAGCTTAACAGGGGGCATCGGGGAGCTGTTTTTT. Its translation: CASSLTGGIGELFF. Using reference TRBV13 and TRBJ2-2 for the parts outside the CDR3, the full variable domain is AAGVIQSPRHLIKEKRETATLKCYPIPRHDTVYWYQQGPGQDPQFLISFYEKMQSDKGSIPDRFSAQQFSDYHSELNMSSLELGDSALYFCASSLTGGIGELFFGEGSRLTVL.

The J gene is TRBJ1-1, the V gene TRBV6-6; 7 positions match TRBD1. J lost 0 bases, V lost 2 bases, and 0 bases had no gene match. Germline assignment: CDR1 MNHNY and CDR2 SVGAGI (reference sequence). This CDR3 is 14 amino acids long. The CDR3 nucleotides read TGTGCCAGCAGTTACGACAGGGTGAACACTGAAGCTTTCTTT. Encoded protein: CASSYDRVNTEAFF.

The rearrangement uses TRBV7-2 and TRBJ1-2; 8 bases align to TRBD1. V gave up 5 bases and J gave up 2 bases; unmatched junction bases: 7. The CDR3 has 15 amino acids. The germline gives CDR1 SGHTA, CDR2 FQGNSA. The CDR3 coding sequence is TGTGCCAGCAGCCATAGGACAGGGAGAAACTATGGCTACACCTTC. Amino acid sequence: CASSHRTGRNYGYTF.

The rearrangement links TRBV9 to TRBJ2-7, with D perhaps matching TRBD2 (5 bases). This CDR3 is 14 amino acids long. V dropped 4 bases and J dropped 0 bases, with 11 bases sitting between them. Looked up from germline, CDR1 is SGDLS and CDR2 is YYNGEE. The CDR3 loop reads CASSKGLDSYEQYF. In nucleotides, the CDR3 is TGTGCCAGCAGCAAAGGACTTGACTCCTACGAGCAGTACTTC.

CDR3 nucleotides: TGCGCCAGCAGCCCCGGCGGGACAGGAGCGGCTGGGGCCAACGTCCTGACTTTC. Protein product: CASSPGGTGAAGANVLTF. This chain links TRBV5-1 with TRBJ2-6; 8 positions match TRBD1. This CDR3 is built from 18 residues. Germline assignment: CDR1 SGHRS and CDR2 YFSETQ. V shed 4 bases and J 2 bases; nucleotides not matched to a gene: 11.

This chain uses TRBV11-2 with TRBJ2-2; 8 bases are shared with TRBD2. The length of the CDR3 is 15 residues. Trimming removed 2 bases from V and 7 bases from J; junction bases left unmatched: 6. Germline CDR1 and CDR2: SGHAT and FQNNGV. The DNA of the CDR3 is TGTGCCAGCAGCTTATGGGCGGGGGGAGTCGGGGAGCTGTTTTTT. Amino acid sequence: CASSLWAGGVGELFF.

This chain uses TRBV19 with TRBJ2-1; 9 nucleotides line up with TRBD2. The length of the CDR3 is 13 residues. Germline assignment: CDR1 LNHDA and CDR2 SQIVND (reference sequence). The ends lost 5 bases at V and 9 bases at J; junction bases unmatched: 5. The CDR3 region is CASSPSGTLEQFF. The CDR3, as DNA: TGTGCCAGTAGTCCTAGCGGGACTCTTGAGCAGTTCTTC. The full variable domain, rest sourced from reference TRBV19 and TRBJ2-1, is DGGITQSPKYLFRKEGQNVTLSCEQNLNHDAMYWYRQDPGQGLRLIYYSQIVNDFQKGDIAEGYSVSREKKESFPLTVTSAQKNPTAFYLCASSPSGTLEQFFGPGTRLTVL.

The chain links TRBV7-9 to TRBJ2-7; unclear D gene. Trimming left V 4 bases short and J 3 bases short, with 7 bases between. This CDR3 has 12 amino acids. CDR1 SEHNR and CDR2 FQNEAQ come from the germline V gene (reference sequence). CDR3 loop: CASSSFIYEQYF. The CDR3 region has the DNA TGTGCCAGCAGCTCTTTTATCTACGAGCAGTACTTC.

This clone was counted once. V is TRBV19 and J is TRBJ1-5; D may be TRBD1 (6 bases). The V and J ends lost 1 base and 4 bases respectively, with 14 bases between them. CDR3 length: 16 amino acids. Per the germline V gene, CDR1 is LNHDA and CDR2 is SQIVND (reference sequence). CDR3 residues: CASSIGSRGLNQPQHF. CDR3 nucleotide sequence: TGTGCCAGTAGTATAGGATCCAGGGGCCTTAATCAGCCCCAGCATTTT.

This chain joins TRBV12-5 and TRBJ2-7; the D gene is possibly TRBD1 (6 bases). The CDR3 length is 16 residues. V dropped 5 bases and J dropped 3 bases, with 20 bases sitting between them. CDR1 and CDR2 (germline): LGHNT, FRNRAP. CDR3 sequence: CASGRNTGHTFYEQYF. The DNA of the CDR3 is TGTGCTAGTGGTAGAAATACGGGACATACATTCTACGAGCAGTACTTC.

CDR3 loop: CASSMGGRSNNEQFF. The DNA of the CDR3 is TGTGCCAGTAGTATGGGGGGAAGGTCGAATAATGAGCAGTTCTTC. The J gene is TRBJ2-1, the V gene TRBV19, with a tentative D call TRBD2 (6 bases). The V end was cut by 3 bases, the J end by 7 bases, with 16 bases between. The CDR3 is 15 amino acids. CDR1 and CDR2 (germline): LNHDA, SQIVND (reference sequence).

The chain joins TRBV27 to TRBJ1-6; no firm D call. Trimming left V 3 bases short and J 9 bases short, with 9 bases between. The germline CDR1 and CDR2 sequences are MNHEY and SMNVEV (reference sequence). The CDR3 extends over 13 amino acids. The CDR3 DNA follows: TGTGCCAGCAGTTTGAGAGAAATTTCACCCCTCCACTTT. Its protein is CASSLREISPLHF.

V gene TRBV19 combines with J gene TRBJ1-5; D might be TRBD1 (6 bases). The CDR3 length is 15 residues. Germline assignment: CDR1 LNHDA and CDR2 SQIVND (reference sequence). V lost 5 bases and J lost 7, with 18 bases in between. The CDR3 here is CASSGGGGRGQPQHF. DNA of the CDR3: TGTGCCAGTAGTGGGGGCGGGGGAAGAGGACAGCCCCAGCATTTT.

V usage is TRBV6-6 and J usage is TRBJ2-1; TRBD2 might be the D (5 bases). Trimming pared 7 bases from V and 4 bases from J, leaving 17 bases between. The germline CDR1 and CDR2 sequences are MNHNY and SVGAGI (reference sequence). This CDR3 contains 15 residues. DNA for the CDR3: TGTGCCAGCATTATTGACGGGAATATATACAATGAGCAGTTCTTC. This codes for CASIIDGNIYNEQFF.

The CDR3 region is CASGLGAEAFF. As DNA, the CDR3 is TGTGCCAGCGGTCTTGGGGCCGAAGCTTTCTTT. This chain uses TRBV12-3 or TRBV12-4 with TRBJ1-1; D may be TRBD1 (5 bases). This CDR3 is built from 11 residues. Trimming shortened V by 8 bases and J by 8 bases, and 12 bases separated the two germline ends.

The J gene is TRBJ2-2, the V gene TRBV11-3; tentative D call: TRBD1 (6 bases). Per the germline V gene, CDR1 is SGHNT and CDR2 is YENEEA. Trimming cost V 4 bases and J 6 bases, with 12 bases left between them. This CDR3 contains 14 residues. The chain's CDR3 is CASSYQGKAGELFF. The CDR3 DNA reads as TGTGCCAGCAGCTACCAGGGGAAGGCCGGGGAGCTGTTTTTT.

The V gene is TRBV29-1, the J gene TRBJ2-5; TRBD1 matches 9 bases. V gave up 8 bases and J gave up 1 base; unmatched junction bases: 2. The germline V gene has CDR1 SQVTM and CDR2 ANQGSEA. The CDR3 extends over 12 amino acids. The DNA for the CDR3 is TGCAGCCACAGGGGGCTCCAAGAGACCCAGTACTTC. Translation: CSHRGLQETQYF.

This clone was seen once. CDR3 loop: CASSLPGWVSPLHF. The DNA for the CDR3 is TGTGCCAGCAGCTTGCCCGGGTGGGTTTCACCCCTCCACTTT. The J gene is TRBJ1-6, the V gene TRBV5-6; D remains unclear. V was shortened by 1 base and J by 9 bases, with 11 bases between the two germline ends. This CDR3 has 14 residues. Germline CDR1 and CDR2: SGHDT and YYEEEE.

This sequence joins TRBV20-1 and TRBJ2-7; TRBD2 agrees at 12 bases. V gave up 3 bases and J gave up 3 bases; unmatched junction bases: 6. The CDR3 totals 15 residues. CDR1 is DFQATT, CDR2 SNEGSKA, per germline (reference sequence). CDR3 bases: TGCAGTGCTAGTGAGACTAGCGGGAGTATCTACGAGCAGTACTTC. Translation gives CSASETSGSIYEQYF.

This chain connects TRBV29-1 to TRBJ2-1; 12 nucleotides match TRBD2. This CDR3 is built from 14 residues. Germline V lookup: CDR1 SQVTM, CDR2 ANQGSEA. The J segment lost 10 bases and the V segment lost 8 bases, leaving 12 bases of the junction unmatched. The CDR3 region has the DNA TGCAGCTGGAGGGCTAGCGGGAGGGCCAACGAGCAGTTCTTC. Translating gives CSWRASGRANEQFF.

This chain connects TRBV7-8 to TRBJ2-7; TRBD2 might be the D (6 bases). Germline loops: CDR1 SGHVS, CDR2 FQNEAQ. This CDR3 region has 20 residues. V was clipped by 2 bases and J by 4 bases, with 30 bases between them. The DNA of the CDR3 is TGTGCCAGCAGCTTAAGGGCGGGACTTGGTGGATCTTTTTCGCGATACGAGCAGTACTTC. It encodes CASSLRAGLGGSFSRYEQYF.

This chain joins TRBV5-1 and TRBJ2-5, with TRBD1 matching 7 bases. The CDR3 is 15 amino acids. Germline loops: CDR1 SGHRS, CDR2 YFSETQ. V dropped 0 bases and J dropped 0; count of bases not matched to a gene: 2. The CDR3 bases are TGCGCCAGCAGCTTGGAGACAGGGTACCAAGAGACCCAGTACTTC. Translating it yields CASSLETGYQETQYF.

The V gene is TRBV4-1, the J gene TRBJ1-5; no reliable D call. V lost 2 bases and J 3 bases, leaving 11 bases between the germline ends. CDR1 is MGHRA and CDR2 is YSYEKL in the germline V gene. The CDR3 runs 15 residues. The CDR3 bases are TGCGCCAGCAGCCAACGAGGGATCCTCAATCAGCCCCAGCATTTT. It codes for CASSQRGILNQPQHF.

V usage is TRBV30 and J usage is TRBJ2-5; tentatively, D is TRBD2 (6 bases). This CDR3 has 13 residues. The V end lost 2 bases, the J end lost 3 bases, and 10 bases lay between the germline ends. Per germline, CDR1 GTSNPN and CDR2 SVGIG (reference sequence). CDR3 loop: CAWSKAGKETQYF. The CDR3 region has the DNA TGTGCCTGGAGTAAGGCGGGAAAAGAGACCCAGTACTTC.

The J gene is TRBJ2-5, the V gene TRBV11-2; 9 nucleotides align to TRBD2. The junction had 5 bases not matched to a gene; V was cut back by 2 bases and J by 4 bases. Germline CDR1 reads SGHAT; CDR2 reads FQNNGV. The CDR3 covers 15 residues. CDR3 sequence (DNA): TGTGCCAGCAGCTTAAATCCTAGCGGGGCAGAGACCCAGTACTTC. Amino acid sequence: CASSLNPSGAETQYF.

The chain uses TRBV6-5 and TRBJ2-5; 13 nucleotides align to TRBD2. After removal of 4 bases from V and 5 bases from J, the junction contained 7 bases not matched to a gene. This CDR3 is 16 amino acids long. Germline CDR1 MNHEY, CDR2 SVGAGI. The CDR3 bases are TGTGCCAGCAGTTTTACTAGCGGGAGGGTAGAGGAGACCCAGTACTTC. As protein: CASSFTSGRVEETQYF.

The V and J genes are TRBV2 and TRBJ2-1; weak D call: TRBD2 (5 bases). Trimming took off 4 bases at V and 2 bases at J, with 12 bases between the two ends. CDR3 length equals 15 residues. The V gene's germline CDR1 is SNHLY and CDR2 FYNNEI. The CDR3 DNA sequence: TGTGCCAGCAGTGTACAGCGGCCGCCCTACAATGAGCAGTTCTTC. Translation: CASSVQRPPYNEQFF. Full variable domain (missing parts from reference TRBV2 and TRBJ2-1): EPEVTQTPSHQVTQMGQEVILRCVPISNHLYFYWYRQILGQKVEFLVSFYNNEISEKSEIFDDQFSVERPDGSNFTLKIRSTKLEDSAMYFCASSVQRPPYNEQFFGPGTRLTVL.

The V call is TRBV3-1 (or the pseudogene TRBV3-2), the J call TRBJ2-7; 11 bases fit TRBD2. Trimming at V came to 1 base and at J to 5 bases, leaving 1 base not matched to a gene. The germline CDR1 and CDR2 sequences are LGHDT and YNNKEL (reference sequence). This CDR3 region has 14 residues. CDR3 protein: CASSQGLAGNEQYF. The DNA of the CDR3 is TGTGCCAGCAGCCAAGGACTAGCGGGAAACGAGCAGTACTTC.